This T cell receptor beta chain is from a study of blood T cell repertoires in COVID-19. Assay used: immunoSEQ multiplex PCR; TCRdb lists only in-frame clones, some missing. This sample has 150,000 to 200,000 clones, with roughly 70% found just once. The CDR3 spans 14 residues. The ends were cut back, 4 bases at V and 2 bases at J, with 10 bases in the middle. Germline V gene sequence: CDR1 MDHEN, CDR2 SYDVKM. Sequences were obtained from peripheral blood. This clonotype was sampled from an elderly woman with acute or convalescent COVID-19. This chain connects TRBV28 to TRBJ2-3; a possible D gene is TRBD2 (6 bases). CDR3 sequence: CASSSAGFTDTQYF. The DNA for the CDR3 is TGTGCCAGCAGTTCCGCGGGGTTCACAGATACGCAGTATTTT.